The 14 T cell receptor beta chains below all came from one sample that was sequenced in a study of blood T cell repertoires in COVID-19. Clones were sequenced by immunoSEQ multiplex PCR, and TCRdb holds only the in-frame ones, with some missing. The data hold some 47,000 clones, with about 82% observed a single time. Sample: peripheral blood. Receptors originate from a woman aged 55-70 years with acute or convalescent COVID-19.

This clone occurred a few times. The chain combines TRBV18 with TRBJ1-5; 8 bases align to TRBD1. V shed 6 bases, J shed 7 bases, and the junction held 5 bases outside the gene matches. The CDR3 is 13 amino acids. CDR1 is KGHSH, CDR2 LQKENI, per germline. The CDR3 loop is CASSTGVEQPQHF. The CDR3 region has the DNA TGTGCCAGCTCGACAGGGGTTGAACAGCCCCAGCATTTT.

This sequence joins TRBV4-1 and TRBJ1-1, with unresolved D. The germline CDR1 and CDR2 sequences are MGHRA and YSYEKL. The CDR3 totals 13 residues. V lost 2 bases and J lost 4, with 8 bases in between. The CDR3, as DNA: TGCGCCAGCAGCCAACAACCAGGCACTGAAGCTTTCTTT. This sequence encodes CASSQQPGTEAFF.

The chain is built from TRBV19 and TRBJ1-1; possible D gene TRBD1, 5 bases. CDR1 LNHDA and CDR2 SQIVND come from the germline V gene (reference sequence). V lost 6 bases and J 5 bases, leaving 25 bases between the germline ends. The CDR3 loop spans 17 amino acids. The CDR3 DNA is TGTGCCAGTAGCCCTCGGGGGAGTCTGGGACGATCGACTGAAGCTTTCTTT. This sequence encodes CASSPRGSLGRSTEAFF.

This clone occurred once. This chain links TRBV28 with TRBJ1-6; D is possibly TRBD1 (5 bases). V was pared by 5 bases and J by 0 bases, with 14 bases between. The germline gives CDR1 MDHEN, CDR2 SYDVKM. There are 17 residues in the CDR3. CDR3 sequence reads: CASSQGLQSSYNSPLHF. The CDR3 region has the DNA TGTGCCAGCAGTCAGGGCCTTCAGAGCTCCTATAATTCACCCCTCCACTTT.

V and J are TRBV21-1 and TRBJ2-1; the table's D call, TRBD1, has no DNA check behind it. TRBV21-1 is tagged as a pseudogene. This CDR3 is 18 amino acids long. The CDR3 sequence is CAGRSRERQGTTYNEQFF. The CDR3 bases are TGTGCCGGCAGATCCCGCGAAAGACAGGGAACAACCTACAATGAGCAGTTCTTC.

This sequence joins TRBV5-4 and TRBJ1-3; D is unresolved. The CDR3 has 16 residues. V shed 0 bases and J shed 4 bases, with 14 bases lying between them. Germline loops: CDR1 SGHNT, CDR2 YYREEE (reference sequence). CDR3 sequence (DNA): TGTGCCAGCAGCTTGGAGGCGGGGAGCGGCGGAAACACCATATATTTT. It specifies CASSLEAGSGGNTIYF.

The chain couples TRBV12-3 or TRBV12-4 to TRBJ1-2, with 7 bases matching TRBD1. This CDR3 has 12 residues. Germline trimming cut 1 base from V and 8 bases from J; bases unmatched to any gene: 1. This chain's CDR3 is CASSLGGQGYTF. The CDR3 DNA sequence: TGTGCCAGCAGTTTAGGGGGACAGGGCTACACCTTC.

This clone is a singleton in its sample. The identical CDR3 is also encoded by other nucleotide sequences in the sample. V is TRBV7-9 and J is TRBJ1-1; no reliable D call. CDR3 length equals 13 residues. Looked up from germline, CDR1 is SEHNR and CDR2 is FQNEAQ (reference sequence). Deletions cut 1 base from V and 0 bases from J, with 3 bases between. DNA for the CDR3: TGTGCCAGCAGCTTAGATATGAACACTGAAGCTTTCTTT. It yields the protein CASSLDMNTEAFF.

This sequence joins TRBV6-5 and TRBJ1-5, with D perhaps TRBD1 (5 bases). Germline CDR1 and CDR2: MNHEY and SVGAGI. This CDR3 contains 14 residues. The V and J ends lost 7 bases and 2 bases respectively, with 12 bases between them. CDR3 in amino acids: CASNPGAGNQPQHF. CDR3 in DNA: TGTGCCAGCAACCCTGGGGCAGGCAATCAGCCCCAGCATTTT.

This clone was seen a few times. The CDR3 DNA reads TGCAGCGTTGAAGATCGGGGAAACACCATATATTTT. Its translation is CSVEDRGNTIYF. The chain joins TRBV29-1 to TRBJ1-3; D not certain. V shed 0 bases and J shed 4 bases, with 4 bases lying between them. Germline V lookup: CDR1 SQVTM, CDR2 ANQGSEA. CDR3 length equals 12 residues.

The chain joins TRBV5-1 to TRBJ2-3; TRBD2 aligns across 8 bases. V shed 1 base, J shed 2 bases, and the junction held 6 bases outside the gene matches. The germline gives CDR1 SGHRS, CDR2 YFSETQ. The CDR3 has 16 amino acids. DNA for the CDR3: TGCGCCAGCAGCTTGTTCCAGCGGGGGAACACAGATACGCAGTATTTT. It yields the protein CASSLFQRGNTDTQYF.

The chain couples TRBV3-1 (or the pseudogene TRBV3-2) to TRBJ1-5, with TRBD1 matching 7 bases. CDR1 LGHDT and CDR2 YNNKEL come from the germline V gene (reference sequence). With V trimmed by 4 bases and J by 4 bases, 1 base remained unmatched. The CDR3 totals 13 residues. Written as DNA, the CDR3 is TGTGCCAGCAGCCCACAGGGGAATCAGCCCCAGCATTTT. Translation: CASSPQGNQPQHF.

CDR3 sequence (DNA): TGTGCCAGCAGTGATAAGACAGGGGGGGTCTATGGCTACACCTTC. This codes for CASSDKTGGVYGYTF. J is TRBJ1-2 and V is TRBV6-1, with 9 bases that match TRBD1. V trimming: 3 bases; J trimming: 4 bases; junction bases outside the gene matches: 6. The length of the CDR3 is 15 residues. Germline CDR1 is MNHNS and CDR2 is SASEGT.

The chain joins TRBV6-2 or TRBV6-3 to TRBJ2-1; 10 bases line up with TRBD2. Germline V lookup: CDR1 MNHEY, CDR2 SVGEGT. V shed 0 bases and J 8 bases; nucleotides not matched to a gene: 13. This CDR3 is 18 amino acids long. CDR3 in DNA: TGTGCCAGCAGTTACTCGCCTAGCGGGGGATCCCCCCCGGATGAGCAGTTCTTC. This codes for CASSYSPSGGSPPDEQFF.